One and the same sample provided the 5 T cell receptor beta chains below, sequenced in a study of cytomegalovirus exposure and HLA in healthy donors. The PCR had 60 Vbeta and 13 Jbeta primers. Assay: immunoSEQ multiplex PCR; the TCRdb copy retains only in-frame clones and omits some. This table has 90,000 to 130,000 clones, about 70% appearing once. The material sequenced was PBMCs. These receptors came from a woman aged 25-40 years in good health and CMV-seronegative.

The rearrangement joins TRBV29-1 to TRBJ2-1; 7 bases fit TRBD1. The CDR3 extends over 13 amino acids. Germline CDR1 is SQVTM and CDR2 is ANQGSEA. With 8 bases clipped from V and 7 bases from J, the junction kept 11 bases outside the gene matches. The DNA for the CDR3 is TGCAGCTTTGCCCGGACAGGTTTGAATGAGCAGTTCTTC. This translates into CSFARTGLNEQFF.

The V call is TRBV29-1, the J call TRBJ2-3; 11 bases match TRBD1. The germline CDR1 and CDR2 sequences are SQVTM and ANQGSEA. The CDR3 runs 14 residues. DNA of the CDR3: TGCAGTGTGAGGGGACAGGGGGGCACAGATACGCAGTATTTT. Protein product: CSVRGQGGTDTQYF.

The chain uses TRBV11-3 and TRBJ2-1, with 11 bases lining up with TRBD1. Trimming cost V 4 bases and J 6 bases; bases outside gene matches: 5. CDR1 and CDR2 from the germline V gene are SGHNT and YENEEA. The CDR3 loop spans 15 amino acids. This CDR3 is CASSSGQGGGNEQFF. Written as DNA, the CDR3 is TGTGCCAGCAGCTCGGGACAGGGGGGCGGCAATGAGCAGTTCTTC.

Here the CDR3 DNA reads TGCAGCTCAGAGGGACTAGACAGCTACTATGGCTACACCTTC. Its protein is CSSEGLDSYYGYTF. The chain links TRBV29-1 to TRBJ1-2; the D gene is possibly TRBD1 (5 bases). The V end was cut by 8 bases, the J end by 3 bases, with 19 bases between. In germline, CDR1 is SQVTM, CDR2 ANQGSEA. The CDR3 has 14 amino acids.

In its sample, this clone was seen a few times. J is TRBJ1-1 and V is TRBV6-5, with D maybe TRBD1 (6 bases). This CDR3 is built from 14 residues. Germline V lookup: CDR1 MNHEY, CDR2 SVGAGI. Trimming removed 6 bases at V and 2 bases at J, with 13 bases between. CDR3 protein: CASSENRVNTEAFF. The DNA of the CDR3 is TGTGCCAGCAGCGAGAACAGGGTTAACACTGAAGCTTTCTTT.